The 32 T cell receptor beta chains below all came from one sample that was sequenced in a study of blood T cell repertoires in COVID-19. Clones were sequenced by immunoSEQ multiplex PCR, and TCRdb holds only the in-frame ones, with some missing. The sample carries 150,000 to 200,000 clones, about 87% recorded once. The sample comprised peripheral blood. These receptors came from a woman between 18 and 29 years old who had recovered from COVID-19.

The V gene is TRBV6-6, the J gene TRBJ1-4; the D gene is possibly TRBD1 (5 bases). Germline CDR1 is MNHNY and CDR2 is SVGAGI (reference sequence). V dropped 7 bases and J dropped 6 bases, with 15 bases sitting between them. This CDR3 contains 14 residues. CDR3 bases: TGTGCCAGCACCTACGGGGGGTTTGATGAAAAACTGTTTTTT. Residues: CASTYGGFDEKLFF.

DNA of the CDR3: TGTGCCACCAGCCTCAGGGGTGATACGCAGTATTTT. As protein: CATSLRGDTQYF. This chain uses TRBV15 with TRBJ2-3, with a possible D match to TRBD1 (6 bases). This CDR3 comprises 12 residues. Germline V lookup: CDR1 LNHNV, CDR2 YYDKDF (reference sequence). Trimming took off 5 bases at V and 6 bases at J, with 9 bases between the two ends.

V usage is TRBV18 and J usage is TRBJ2-2, with D perhaps TRBD1 (6 bases). The germline CDR1 and CDR2 sequences are KGHSH and LQKENI. CDR3 length equals 14 residues. Trimming took off 5 bases at V and 2 bases at J, with 9 bases between the two ends. In DNA form, the CDR3 reads TGTGCCAGCTCAACAGGGCTCAACACCGGGGAGCTGTTTTTT. It is translated as CASSTGLNTGELFF.

This chain uses TRBV15 with TRBJ1-2; D might be TRBD1 (6 bases). The CDR3 sequence is 15 residues long. In germline, CDR1 is LNHNV, CDR2 YYDKDF (reference sequence). With 3 bases removed from V and 2 bases from J, the gap between germline ends came to 13 bases. The chain's CDR3 is CATSREQGKNYGYTF. The CDR3 nucleotides are TGTGCCACCAGCAGGGAACAGGGTAAAAACTATGGCTACACCTTC.

The chain joins TRBV28 to TRBJ2-7; D gene ambiguous. The CDR3 totals 12 residues. Trimming shortened V by 2 bases and J by 3 bases, and 5 bases separated the two germline ends. Germline V CDR1 and CDR2: MDHEN, SYDVKM. The CDR3 nucleotides read TGTGCCAGCAGTTTACCCGGCTACGAGCAGTACGTC. Translated, it gives CASSLPGYEQYV.

The V call is TRBV11-3, the J call TRBJ2-5; 9 nucleotides match TRBD1. The CDR3 totals 17 residues. In germline, CDR1 is SGHNT, CDR2 YENEEA. V lost 0 bases and J lost 2; bases outside the gene matches: 7. CDR3 amino acids: CASSLEGPGQGQETQYF. The DNA for the CDR3 is TGTGCCAGCAGCTTAGAGGGGCCGGGACAGGGACAAGAGACCCAGTACTTC.

The chain combines TRBV9 with TRBJ2-3, with TRBD1 matching 7 bases. Germline V gene sequence: CDR1 SGDLS, CDR2 YYNGEE. The CDR3 runs 15 residues. The V and J ends lost 3 bases and 1 base, in that order; junction bases with no gene match: 5. The CDR3 reads CASSAGQAGTDTQYF. The CDR3 DNA is TGTGCCAGCAGCGCCGGACAGGCAGGCACAGATACGCAGTATTTT.

The J gene is TRBJ1-1, the V gene TRBV21-1. TRBV21-1 is designated a pseudogene. CDR3 length: 16 residues. CDR3 region: CASSGLFGGVNTEAFF. In nucleotides, the CDR3 is TGTGCCAGCAGCGGCCTTTTTGGGGGGGTGAACACTGAAGCTTTCTTT.

The chain joins TRBV5-1 to TRBJ2-3, with TRBD1 matching 8 bases. V lost 1 base, J lost 3 bases, and 10 bases stayed unmatched. The CDR3 is made up of 17 amino acids. CDR1 and CDR2 (germline): SGHRS, YFSETQ. The CDR3 nucleotides are TGCGCCAGCAGCTTGAGTTTTGGGACAGGCCCAACAGATACGCAGTATTTT. Residues: CASSLSFGTGPTDTQYF.

The chain carries TRBV7-9 and TRBJ1-5, with D possibly matching TRBD1 (6 bases). Germline-derived CDR1 and CDR2 are SEHNR and FQNEAQ (reference sequence). The V end was cut by 5 bases, the J end by 4 bases, with 15 bases between. The length of the CDR3 is 15 residues. The CDR3 DNA is TGTGCCAGCAGCCTGGAACGGGACATAAATCAGCCCCAGCATTTT. Amino acids: CASSLERDINQPQHF.

This chain connects TRBV28 to TRBJ1-2; possibly TRBD1 for D (5 bases). The CDR3 is made up of 13 amino acids. The V gene lost 7 bases and the J gene lost 7 bases, with 16 bases spanning the gap. The V gene's germline CDR1 is MDHEN and CDR2 SYDVKM. The CDR3 coding sequence is TGTGCCAGCACCCCCCCAGGGTTGAGTGGCTACACCTTC. It codes for CASTPPGLSGYTF.

The count of this clone is one. Here the CDR3 reads CASSHTTFDEQFF. The CDR3 DNA reads as TGCGCCAGCAGCCACACTACCTTCGATGAGCAGTTCTTC. This chain connects TRBV4-3 to TRBJ2-1, with D unclear. Germline loops: CDR1 LGHNA, CDR2 YSLEER. The V and J ends lost 3 bases and 8 bases respectively, with 11 bases between them. The CDR3 contains 13 residues.

This chain uses TRBV7-8 with TRBJ2-5; weak D call: TRBD2 (7 bases). Germline assignment: CDR1 SGHVS and CDR2 FQNEAQ. This CDR3 region has 17 residues. V lost 4 bases, J lost 4 bases, and 22 bases lay in between. CDR3 in amino acids: CASSSRGGTLSGETQYF. CDR3 nucleotides: TGTGCCAGCAGCTCCCGCGGGGGCACGCTTAGCGGAGAGACCCAGTACTTC.

J is TRBJ2-2 and V is TRBV7-9, with D tentatively TRBD1 (6 bases). With 4 bases removed from V and 6 bases from J, the gap between germline ends came to 12 bases. Germline V lookup: CDR1 SEHNR, CDR2 FQNEAQ (reference sequence). This CDR3 is built from 14 residues. CDR3 sequence reads: CASSSPTGPGELFF. The CDR3 DNA reads as TGTGCCAGCAGCTCTCCTACAGGGCCCGGGGAGCTGTTTTTT.

The J gene is TRBJ1-6, the V gene TRBV27; maybe TRBD1 (5 bases). CDR1 and CDR2 from the germline V gene are MNHEY and SMNVEV (reference sequence). The CDR3 loop spans 14 amino acids. V was pared by 6 bases and J by 6 bases, with 12 bases between. CDR3 coding DNA: TGTGCCAGCAGATCAGGGTCCGTTAATTCACCCCTCCACTTT. Residues: CASRSGSVNSPLHF.

This chain uses TRBV24-1 with TRBJ2-2, with TRBD2 as a possible D gene (6 bases). V was cut by 2 bases and J by 0 bases, with 12 bases left in between. In germline, CDR1 is KGHDR, CDR2 SFDVKD. The CDR3 extends over 17 amino acids. The CDR3 protein is CATSDSVRRANTGELFF. The CDR3 bases are TGTGCCACCAGTGATTCTGTCCGGAGGGCGAACACCGGGGAGCTGTTTTTT.

The rearrangement uses TRBV5-4 and TRBJ2-3, with 15 bases that match TRBD2. V gave up 4 bases and J gave up 0 bases; unmatched junction bases: 6. Germline assignment: CDR1 SGHNT and CDR2 YYREEE (reference sequence). This CDR3 has 18 residues. The CDR3 nucleotides read TGTGCCAGCAGCCGCGGACTAGCGGGGGGGGTTAGCACAGATACGCAGTATTTT. Translating gives CASSRGLAGGVSTDTQYF.

The CDR3 DNA sequence: TGTGCCACCTCCCCCGGGACTAGCGGTCATGAGCAGTACGTC. Translating it yields CATSPGTSGHEQYV. The J gene is TRBJ2-7, the V gene TRBV19, with 11 positions matching TRBD2. The V gene's germline CDR1 is LNHDA and CDR2 SQIVND (reference sequence). V lost 10 bases, J lost 7 bases, and 12 bases stayed unmatched. This CDR3 contains 14 residues.

The rearrangement joins TRBV29-1 to TRBJ2-2; 9 bases are a match to TRBD1. The CDR3 covers 15 residues. Trimming removed 7 bases from V and 4 bases from J; junction bases left unmatched: 10. CDR1 is SQVTM and CDR2 is ANQGSEA in the germline V gene. CDR3 nucleotide sequence: TGCAGCGCTACCAACAGGGGGCGAGGCACCGGGGAGCTGTTTTTT. It specifies CSATNRGRGTGELFF.

V usage is TRBV5-1 and J usage is TRBJ2-5; D possibly corresponds to TRBD2 (5 bases). V lost 0 bases to trimming and J lost 1 base, with 19 bases between them. CDR1 is SGHRS, CDR2 YFSETQ, per germline. The CDR3 spans 18 residues. The CDR3 DNA is TGCGCCAGCAGCTTGGCCTTCGGGGTAGTTCGGGGCCAAGAGACCCAGTACTTC. Protein product: CASSLAFGVVRGQETQYF. Complete variable domain (other parts from reference TRBV5-1 and TRBJ2-5): KAGVTQTPRYLIKTRGQQVTLSCSPISGHRSVSWYQQTPGQGLQFLFEYFSETQRNKGNFPGRFSGRQFSNSRSEMNVSTLELGDSALYLCASSLAFGVVRGQETQYFGPGTRLLVL.

The chain couples TRBV4-1 to TRBJ2-5, with D perhaps TRBD1 (5 bases). Germline assignment: CDR1 MGHRA and CDR2 YSYEKL. The CDR3 length is 18 residues. Trimming shortened V by 5 bases and J by 5 bases, and 27 bases separated the two germline ends. The CDR3 here is CASSSHSVTGLVLETQYF. The CDR3, as DNA: TGCGCCAGCAGCTCGCACTCAGTAACAGGTTTGGTTCTTGAGACCCAGTACTTC.

The V and J genes are TRBV30 and TRBJ1-2; 10 bases map to TRBD1. The ends lost 3 bases at V and 0 bases at J; junction bases unmatched: 7. From germline, CDR1 is GTSNPN and CDR2 SVGIG (reference sequence). CDR3 size: 16 residues. The CDR3 protein is CAWSLGQGVPNYGYTF. The CDR3, as DNA: TGTGCCTGGAGCCTAGGACAGGGGGTACCTAACTATGGCTACACCTTC.

V and J are TRBV5-1 and TRBJ2-1; tentatively, D is TRBD2 (6 bases). Germline CDR1 is SGHRS and CDR2 is YFSETQ. The CDR3 contains 16 residues. V was shortened by 3 bases and J by 0 bases, with 13 bases between the two germline ends. CDR3 in amino acids: CASSSGRGASYNEQFF. Written as DNA, the CDR3 is TGCGCCAGCAGCTCCGGGAGAGGGGCCTCCTACAATGAGCAGTTCTTC.

The genes are TRBV7-2 and TRBJ1-5; TRBD1 aligns across 7 bases. The V segment lost 2 bases and the J segment 3 bases; nucleotides outside the gene matches: 4. The germline V gene encodes CDR1 SGHTA and CDR2 FQGNSA. The CDR3 totals 15 residues. The CDR3 DNA reads as TGTGCCAGCAGCTTAACAGGGGCATCCAATCAGCCCCAGCATTTT. Translated, it gives CASSLTGASNQPQHF.

V and J are TRBV4-3 and TRBJ2-7, with 7 bases matching TRBD1. After removal of 0 bases from V and 6 bases from J, the junction contained 5 bases not matched to a gene. Germline V CDR1 and CDR2: LGHNA, YSLEER. The CDR3 runs to 14 residues. The CDR3 coding sequence is TGCGCCAGCAGCCAAGATGCACAGGGGAGCGAGCAGTACTTC. Amino acids: CASSQDAQGSEQYF.

This clone was observed a few times. This chain links TRBV7-3 with TRBJ2-2; 8 bases match TRBD2. Trimming took 3 bases from V and 6 from J; bases not matched to a gene: 6. This CDR3 contains 15 residues. The germline gives CDR1 SGHTA, CDR2 FQGTGA. DNA of the CDR3: TGTGCCAGCAGCTTTTCCGGGACTAGTCCCGGGGAGCTGTTTTTT. Translating it yields CASSFSGTSPGELFF.

The V gene is TRBV30, the J gene TRBJ2-1; D uncertain. The CDR3 has 15 amino acids. V lost 8 bases, J lost 0 bases, and 17 bases lay in between. The germline CDR1 and CDR2 sequences are GTSNPN and SVGIG (reference sequence). CDR3 in DNA: TGTGCCACGAACCCCATTTCGAGCTCCTACAATGAGCAGTTCTTC. It codes for CATNPISSSYNEQFF.

The rearrangement uses TRBV13 and TRBJ1-1, with TRBD1 matching over 10 bases. Germline CDR1 is PRHDT and CDR2 is FYEKMQ (reference sequence). Losses at the gene ends were 5 bases for V and 3 bases for J; bases not matched to a gene: 6. The CDR3 is 15 residues long. This CDR3 reads CASSPEGQGYTEAFF. The CDR3 DNA sequence: TGTGCCAGCAGCCCGGAGGGACAGGGGTACACTGAAGCTTTCTTT.

This clone was seen only a few times. The chain combines TRBV18 with TRBJ2-1, with D possibly matching TRBD2 (5 bases). V gave up 0 bases and J gave up 5 bases, with 17 bases separating them. CDR3 length: 17 amino acids. From germline, CDR1 is KGHSH and CDR2 LQKENI. CDR3 residues: CASSPPVIGLADNEQFF. In DNA, the CDR3 is TGTGCCAGCTCACCACCGGTTATAGGCCTAGCAGACAATGAGCAGTTCTTC.

The V call is TRBV5-6, the J call TRBJ2-3, with 11 bases fitting TRBD2. Germline V gives CDR1 SGHDT, CDR2 YYEEEE. Losses at the gene ends were 2 bases for V and 4 bases for J; bases not matched to a gene: 3. The CDR3 consists of 15 residues. The CDR3 DNA reads TGTGCCAGCAGCTTTAGCGGGGGGGCATCAGATACGCAGTATTTT. Protein sequence: CASSFSGGASDTQYF.

The gene calls are TRBV2 and TRBJ1-3, with D possibly TRBD1 on 6 matching bases. The germline V and J ends were trimmed by 6 bases and 2 bases, with 17 bases remaining between them. Germline CDR1 SNHLY, CDR2 FYNNEI. The CDR3 has 16 amino acids. CDR3 coding DNA: TGTGCCAGCAGCAAGGGAGGGGGTGGTACTGGAAACACCATATATTTT. Translation: CASSKGGGGTGNTIYF.

The CDR3 loop is CASSVDSGYYNEQFF. The CDR3, as DNA: TGTGCCAGCAGCGTAGATAGCGGCTACTACAATGAGCAGTTCTTC. V is TRBV9 and J is TRBJ2-1; possible D gene TRBD2, 6 bases. Trimming removed 0 bases at V and 3 bases at J, with 10 bases between. Germline lookup yields CDR1 SGDLS and CDR2 YYNGEE. The CDR3 spans 15 residues.